This T cell receptor beta chain comes out of a study of blood T cell repertoires in COVID-19. Background on the study: COVID-19 samples from acute and convalescent phases originated in the United States, Italy and Spain.

The CDR3 covers 14 residues. V gave up 4 bases and J gave up 7 bases; unmatched junction bases: 2. Germline CDR1 and CDR2: SNHLY and FYNNEI. In the authors' workflow: By means of reference gene primer amplification, nucleated cell counts were estimated. Libraries were prepared by immunoSEQ multiplex PCR; TCRdb keeps only in-frame clonotypes and omits some of them. V and J calls and clone size are given by that table; D and trimming were obtained from the DNA. The data show 150,000 to 200,000 clones, about 85% seen once. Individuals drawn from around 25 US areas were roughly 18 to 95 years old. The V call is TRBV2, the J call TRBJ2-1; 12 nucleotides align to TRBD1. Material: PBMCs or T cells enriched from blood (not recorded which). The receptor's source is a woman in her thirties or forties in a cohort exposed to, infected with or recovered from COVID-19 (not recorded which). CDR3 protein: CASSGDRGRNEQFF. For the CDR3, the DNA is TGTGCCAGCAGTGGGGACAGGGGGCGGAATGAGCAGTTCTTC.